The present entry profiles one T cell receptor beta chain with its context. Its antigen remains unidentified. These data are taken from a study of a mutant IDH1 vaccine in newly diagnosed glioma. Study-level findings and limits: Among all patients, vaccine-induced immune responses occurred in 80% to 95%.

Time point defined: week 47, end of study. Doses comprised 300 ug of mutant IDH1 20-mer peptide each, plus topical imiquimod. TCRdb keeps only in-frame clones here, not all; method: immunoSEQ multiplex PCR. The sample has some 60,000 clones; under 85% are singletons. The CDR3 sequence is 16 residues long. The germline V gene has CDR1 LNHDA and CDR2 SQIVND (reference sequence). V was pared by 5 bases and J by 4 bases, with 19 bases between. The J gene is TRBJ2-3, the V gene TRBV19; D is uncertain. The sample consisted of PBMCs, taken from a glioma patient whose treatment included an IDH1 peptide vaccine. The sequence was collected from a man younger than 40 with glioma. CDR3: CASSPTLQRASDTQYF. DNA of the CDR3: TGTGCCAGTAGTCCAACTCTTCAAAGAGCCTCAGATACGCAGTATTTT. Combining the CDR3 with reference TRBV19 and TRBJ2-3 gives the whole variable domain DGGITQSPKYLFRKEGQNVTLSCEQNLNHDAMYWYRQDPGQGLRLIYYSQIVNDFQKGDIAEGYSVSREKKESFPLTVTSAQKNPTAFYLCASSPTLQRASDTQYFGPGTRLTVL.